The clone carrying this T cell receptor beta chain was detected only a few times. Unique molecular identifiers featured in how the TCRbeta library was prepared. TCRdb analysed the PCR reads with MiXCR anew, one entry per CDR3 protein. The sample shows some 390,000 distinct CDR3 sequences, approximately 20% of them seen only once. V lost 7 bases and J lost 0; bases outside the gene matches: 7. Germline lookup yields CDR1 SGHAT and CDR2 FQNNGV. The CDR3 is made up of 16 amino acids. This sample was taken from a study of T-cell reconstitution after alpha-beta-depleted transplantation in children. The V gene is TRBV11-2, the J gene TRBJ2-1, with TRBD2 matching 9 bases. Sequencing was performed on PBMCs from the stem cell graft donor, taken from the stem cell graft. The origin of this receptor is a human donor who donated a stem cell graft to a child with acute myeloid leukemia. For the CDR3, the DNA is TGTGCCAGCACCCCTAGCGGGATGAGCTCCTACAATGAGCAGTTCTTC. Amino acid sequence: CASTPSGMSSYNEQFF.